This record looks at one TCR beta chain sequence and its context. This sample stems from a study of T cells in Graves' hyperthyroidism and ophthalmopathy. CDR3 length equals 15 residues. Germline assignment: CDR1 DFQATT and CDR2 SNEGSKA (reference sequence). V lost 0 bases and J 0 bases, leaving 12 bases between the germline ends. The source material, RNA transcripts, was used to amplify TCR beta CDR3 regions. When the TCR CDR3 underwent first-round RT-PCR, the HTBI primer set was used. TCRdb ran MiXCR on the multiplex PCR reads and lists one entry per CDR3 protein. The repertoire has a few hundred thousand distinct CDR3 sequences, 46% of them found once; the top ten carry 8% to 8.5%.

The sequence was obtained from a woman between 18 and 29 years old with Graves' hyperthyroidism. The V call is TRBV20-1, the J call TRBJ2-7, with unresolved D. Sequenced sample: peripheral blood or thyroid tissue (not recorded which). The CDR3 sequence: CSAREEARSSYEQYF. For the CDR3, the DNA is TGCAGTGCTAGAGAGGAAGCCCGAAGCTCCTACGAGCAGTACTTC.